This record concerns one T cell receptor (beta chain) sequence. This receptor's antigen is unknown. There are no base qualities to consult, and no much larger clone falls within one base. The sequencing machine was an Illumina HiSeq 1500. TCRdb reprocessing: public reads trimmed at Q25 with fastp, clones called with MiXCR, in-frame beta chains kept. All rows with the same CDR3 protein become a single entry with the most common DNA and genes. The sample records some 110,000 distinct CDR3 sequences, roughly 9.1% of which are singletons. The ten largest clones add up to approximately 30% of the sample. Unmatched junction bases come to 5, with V trimmed by 6 bases and J by 4 bases. Based on the germline V gene, the CDR1 and CDR2 sequences are MDHEN and SYDVKM. From its cysteine to its phenylalanine, the CDR3 spans 13 amino acids. Only the CDR3 portion is preserved as DNA: 39 bases, with reading frame beginning at the first base.

The record originates from a study of T cell repertoires in cytomegalovirus infection (dated by TCRdb to the late 2010s). For context, the study as a whole: The HLA type of each donor mattered for the analysis, because public TCR beta signatures pointed to carriage of CMV infection along with the matching HLA type. Points the paper makes about the study in general: The ex vivo response was dominated by HLA-C-restricted CMV-specific TCR beta clonotypes, which also provided the single most frequent clonotype in two of eight donors. Cumulative frequency of public TCR beta family members discriminated carriers of CMV infection plus the relevant HLA type in this cohort and an independent approximately 370-donor cohort.

The TCR was taken from a human donor in good health (CMV status not recorded). Some clones in this sample may be carry-over from other donors' samples. The sample comprised PBMCs, sequenced either directly or after in vitro stimulation (not recorded which). Rearrangement joined TRBV28 to TRBJ1-2, and 7 junction bases match TRBD1. The base sequence is TGTGCCAGCAGGCAACAGGGGCCCTATGGCTACACCTTC. This translates into CASRQQGPYGYTF.